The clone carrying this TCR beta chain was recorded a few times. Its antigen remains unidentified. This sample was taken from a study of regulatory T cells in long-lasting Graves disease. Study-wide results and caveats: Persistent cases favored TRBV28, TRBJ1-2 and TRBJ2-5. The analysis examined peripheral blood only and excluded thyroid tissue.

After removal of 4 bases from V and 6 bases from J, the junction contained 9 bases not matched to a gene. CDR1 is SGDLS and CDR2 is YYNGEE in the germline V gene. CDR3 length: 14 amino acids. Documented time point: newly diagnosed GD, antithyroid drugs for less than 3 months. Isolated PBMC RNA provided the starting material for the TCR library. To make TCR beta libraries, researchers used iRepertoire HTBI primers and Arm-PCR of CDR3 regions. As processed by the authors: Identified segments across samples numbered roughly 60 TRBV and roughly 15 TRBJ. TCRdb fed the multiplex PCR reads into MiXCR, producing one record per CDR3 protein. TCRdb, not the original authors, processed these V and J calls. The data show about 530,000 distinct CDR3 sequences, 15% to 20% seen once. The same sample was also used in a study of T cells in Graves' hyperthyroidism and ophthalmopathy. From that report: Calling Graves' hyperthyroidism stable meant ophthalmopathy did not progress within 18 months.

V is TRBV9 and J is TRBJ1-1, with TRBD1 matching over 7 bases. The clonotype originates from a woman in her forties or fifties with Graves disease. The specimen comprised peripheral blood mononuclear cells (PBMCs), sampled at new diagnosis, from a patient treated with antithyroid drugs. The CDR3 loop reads CASSFNDRVPEAFF. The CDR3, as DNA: TGTGCCAGCAGCTTCAACGACAGGGTCCCTGAAGCTTTCTTT.